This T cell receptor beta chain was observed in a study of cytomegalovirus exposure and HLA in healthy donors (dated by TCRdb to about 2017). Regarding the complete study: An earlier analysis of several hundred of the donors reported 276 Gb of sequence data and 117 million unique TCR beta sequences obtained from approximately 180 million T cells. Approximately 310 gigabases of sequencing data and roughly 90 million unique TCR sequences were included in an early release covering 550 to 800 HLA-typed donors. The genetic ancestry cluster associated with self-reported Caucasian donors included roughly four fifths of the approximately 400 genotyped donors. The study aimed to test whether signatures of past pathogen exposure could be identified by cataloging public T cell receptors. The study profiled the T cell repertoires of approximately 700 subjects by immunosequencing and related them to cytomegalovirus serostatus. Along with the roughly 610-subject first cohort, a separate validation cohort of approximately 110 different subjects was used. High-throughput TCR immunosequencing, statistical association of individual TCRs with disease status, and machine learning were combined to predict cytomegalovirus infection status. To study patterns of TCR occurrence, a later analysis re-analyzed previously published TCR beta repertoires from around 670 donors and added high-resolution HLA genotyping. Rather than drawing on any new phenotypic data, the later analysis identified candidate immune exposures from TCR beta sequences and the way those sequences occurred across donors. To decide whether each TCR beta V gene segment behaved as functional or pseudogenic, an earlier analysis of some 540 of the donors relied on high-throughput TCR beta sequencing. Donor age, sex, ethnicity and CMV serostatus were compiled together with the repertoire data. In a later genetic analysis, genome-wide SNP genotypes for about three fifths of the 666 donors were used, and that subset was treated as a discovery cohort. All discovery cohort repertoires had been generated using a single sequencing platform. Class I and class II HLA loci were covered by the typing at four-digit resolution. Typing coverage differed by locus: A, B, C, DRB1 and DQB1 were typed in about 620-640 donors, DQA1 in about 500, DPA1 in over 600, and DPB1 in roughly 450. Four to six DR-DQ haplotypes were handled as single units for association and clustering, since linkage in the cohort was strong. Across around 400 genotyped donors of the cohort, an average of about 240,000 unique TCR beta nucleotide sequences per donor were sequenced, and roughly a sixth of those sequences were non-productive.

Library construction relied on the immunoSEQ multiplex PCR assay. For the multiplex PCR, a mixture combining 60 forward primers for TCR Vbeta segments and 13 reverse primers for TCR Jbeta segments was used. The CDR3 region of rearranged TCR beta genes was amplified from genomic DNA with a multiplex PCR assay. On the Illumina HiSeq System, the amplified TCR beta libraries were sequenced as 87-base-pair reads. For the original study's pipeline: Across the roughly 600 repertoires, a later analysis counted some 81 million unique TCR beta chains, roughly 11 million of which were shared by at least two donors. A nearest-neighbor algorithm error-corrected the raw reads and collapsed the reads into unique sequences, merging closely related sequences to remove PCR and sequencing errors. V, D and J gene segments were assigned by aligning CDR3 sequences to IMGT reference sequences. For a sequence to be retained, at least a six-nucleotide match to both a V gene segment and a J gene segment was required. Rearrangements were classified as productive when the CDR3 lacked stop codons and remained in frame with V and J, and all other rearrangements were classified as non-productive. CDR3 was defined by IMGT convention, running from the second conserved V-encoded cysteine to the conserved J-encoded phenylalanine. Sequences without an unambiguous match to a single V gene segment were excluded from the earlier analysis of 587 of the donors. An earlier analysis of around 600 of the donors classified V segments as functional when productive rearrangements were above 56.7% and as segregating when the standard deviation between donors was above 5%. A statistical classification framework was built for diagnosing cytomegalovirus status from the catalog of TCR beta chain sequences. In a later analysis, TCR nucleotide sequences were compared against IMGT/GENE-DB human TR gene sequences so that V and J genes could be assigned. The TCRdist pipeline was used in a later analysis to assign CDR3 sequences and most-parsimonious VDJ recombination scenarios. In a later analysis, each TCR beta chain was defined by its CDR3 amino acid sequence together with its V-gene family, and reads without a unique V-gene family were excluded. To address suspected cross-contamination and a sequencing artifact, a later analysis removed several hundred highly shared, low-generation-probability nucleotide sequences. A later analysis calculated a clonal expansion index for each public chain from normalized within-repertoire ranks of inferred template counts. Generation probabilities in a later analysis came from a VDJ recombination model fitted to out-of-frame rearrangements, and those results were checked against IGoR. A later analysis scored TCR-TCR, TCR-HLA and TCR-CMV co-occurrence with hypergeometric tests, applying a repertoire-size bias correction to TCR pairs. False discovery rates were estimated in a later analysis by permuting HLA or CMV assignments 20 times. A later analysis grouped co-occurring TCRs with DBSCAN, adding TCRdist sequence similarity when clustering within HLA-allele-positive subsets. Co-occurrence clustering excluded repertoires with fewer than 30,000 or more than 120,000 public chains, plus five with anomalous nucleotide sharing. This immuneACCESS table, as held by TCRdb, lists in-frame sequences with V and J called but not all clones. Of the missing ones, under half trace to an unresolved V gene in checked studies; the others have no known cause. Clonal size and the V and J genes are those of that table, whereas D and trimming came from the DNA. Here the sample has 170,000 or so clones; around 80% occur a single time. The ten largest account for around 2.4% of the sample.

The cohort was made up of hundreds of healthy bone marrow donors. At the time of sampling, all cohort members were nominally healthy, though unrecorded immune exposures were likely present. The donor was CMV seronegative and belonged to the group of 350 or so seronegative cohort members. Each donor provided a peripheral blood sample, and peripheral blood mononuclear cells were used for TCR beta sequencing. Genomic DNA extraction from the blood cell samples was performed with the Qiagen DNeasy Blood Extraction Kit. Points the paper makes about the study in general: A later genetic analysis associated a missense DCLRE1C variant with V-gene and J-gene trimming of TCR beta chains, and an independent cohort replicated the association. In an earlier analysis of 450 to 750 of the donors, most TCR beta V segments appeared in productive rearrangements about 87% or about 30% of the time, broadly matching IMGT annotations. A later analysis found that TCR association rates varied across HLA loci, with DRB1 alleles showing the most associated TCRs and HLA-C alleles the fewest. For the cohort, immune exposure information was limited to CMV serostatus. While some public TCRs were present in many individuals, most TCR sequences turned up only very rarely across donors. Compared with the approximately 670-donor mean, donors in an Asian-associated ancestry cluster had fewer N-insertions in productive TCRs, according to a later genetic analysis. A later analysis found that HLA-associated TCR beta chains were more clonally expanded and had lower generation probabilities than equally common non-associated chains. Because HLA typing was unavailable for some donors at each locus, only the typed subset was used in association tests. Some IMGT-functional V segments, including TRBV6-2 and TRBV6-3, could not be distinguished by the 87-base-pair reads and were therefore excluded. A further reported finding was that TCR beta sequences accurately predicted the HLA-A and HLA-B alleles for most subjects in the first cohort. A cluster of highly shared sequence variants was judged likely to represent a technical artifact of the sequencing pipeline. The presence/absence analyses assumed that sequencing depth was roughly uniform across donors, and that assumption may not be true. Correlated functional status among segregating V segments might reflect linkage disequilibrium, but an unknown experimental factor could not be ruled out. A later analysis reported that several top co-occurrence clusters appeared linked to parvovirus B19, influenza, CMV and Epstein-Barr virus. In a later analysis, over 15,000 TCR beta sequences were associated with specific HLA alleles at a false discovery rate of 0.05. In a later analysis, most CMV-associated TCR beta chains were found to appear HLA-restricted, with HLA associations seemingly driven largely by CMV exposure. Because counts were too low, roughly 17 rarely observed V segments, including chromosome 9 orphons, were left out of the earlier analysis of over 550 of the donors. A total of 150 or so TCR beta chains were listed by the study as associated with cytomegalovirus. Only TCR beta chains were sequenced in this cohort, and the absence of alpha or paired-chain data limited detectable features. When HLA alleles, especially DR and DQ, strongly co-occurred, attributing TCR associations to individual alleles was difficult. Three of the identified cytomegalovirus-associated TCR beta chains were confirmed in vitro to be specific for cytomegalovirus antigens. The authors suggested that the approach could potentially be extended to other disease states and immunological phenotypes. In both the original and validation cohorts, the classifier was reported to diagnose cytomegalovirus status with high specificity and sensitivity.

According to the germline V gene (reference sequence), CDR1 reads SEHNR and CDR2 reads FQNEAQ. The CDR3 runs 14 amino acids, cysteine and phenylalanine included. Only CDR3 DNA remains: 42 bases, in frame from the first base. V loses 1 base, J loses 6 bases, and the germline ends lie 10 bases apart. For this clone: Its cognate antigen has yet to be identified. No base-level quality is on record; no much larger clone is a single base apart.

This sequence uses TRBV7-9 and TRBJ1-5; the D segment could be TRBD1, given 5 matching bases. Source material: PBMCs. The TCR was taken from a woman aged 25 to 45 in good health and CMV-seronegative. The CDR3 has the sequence CASSLVGAGQPQHF. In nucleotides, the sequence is TGTGCCAGCAGCTTAGTTGGGGCAGGTCAGCCCCAGCATTTT.